This T cell receptor (beta chain) was sequenced during a study of vaccination and CD4 T cells after COVID-19. On the study more broadly: The control cultures got either a CEFX pool, an HIV-1 Nef pool, or no peptide at all.

Cultured CD4+ T cell DNA underwent sequencing with the Oncomine TCR Beta short-read assay. TCRdb ran MiXCR on the PCR reads and lists one entry per CDR3 protein. Among approximately 16,000 distinct CDR3 sequences listed, approximately 80% were seen once. The treatment here: approximately 9-day PBMC culture with coronavirus spike peptide pools or control peptides (ViraFEST assay). For ViraFEST, peptide pools expanded antigen-specific T cells, after which the TCRs were sequenced. CDR1 and CDR2 from the germline V gene are SNHLY and FYNNEI. The CDR3 is made up of 12 amino acids. V was clipped by 8 bases and J by 2 bases; unmatched bases: 2. With respect to this clonotype: Its antigen remains unknown.

The sequence was collected from a human donor who received a COVID-19 vaccine. The V and J genes are TRBV2 and TRBJ2-5; 7 bases are a match to TRBD1. The specimen comprised CD4+ T cells from blood, cultured in vitro, sampled after SARS-CoV-2 vaccination. The CDR3 region has the DNA TGTGCCAGCGGGACAGAACAAGAGACCCAGTACTTC. It is translated as CASGTEQETQYF.